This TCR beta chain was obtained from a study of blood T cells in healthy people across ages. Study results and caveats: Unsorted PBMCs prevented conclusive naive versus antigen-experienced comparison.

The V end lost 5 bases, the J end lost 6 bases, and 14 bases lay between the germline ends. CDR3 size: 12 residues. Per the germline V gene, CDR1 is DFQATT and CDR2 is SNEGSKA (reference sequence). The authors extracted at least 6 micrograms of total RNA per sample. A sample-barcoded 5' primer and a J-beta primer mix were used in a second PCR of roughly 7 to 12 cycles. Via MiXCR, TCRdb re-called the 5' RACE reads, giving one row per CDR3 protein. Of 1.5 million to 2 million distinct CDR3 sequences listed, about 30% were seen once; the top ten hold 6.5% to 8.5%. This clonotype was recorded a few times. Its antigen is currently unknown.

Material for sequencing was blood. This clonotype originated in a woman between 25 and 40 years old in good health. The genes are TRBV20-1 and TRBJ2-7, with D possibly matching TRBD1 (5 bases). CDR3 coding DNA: TGCAGTGCTCGGGCAGGGTCGGGCGAGCAGTACTTC. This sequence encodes CSARAGSGEQYF.